This T cell receptor (beta chain) is drawn from a study of cytomegalovirus exposure and HLA in healthy donors. The PCR had 60 Vbeta and 13 Jbeta primers. The method was immunoSEQ multiplex PCR; TCRdb's version includes in-frame clones alone and lacks a portion of them. The data show 100,000 to 150,000 clones, roughly four fifths seen once. General study points: An analysis done earlier found most TCR beta V segments productive about 90% or about 30% of the time. Cytomegalovirus association was assigned to more than 150 TCR beta chains. Excluded: some indistinguishable V segments such as TRBV6-2 and TRBV6-3.

With 8 bases removed from V and 3 bases from J, the gap between germline ends came to 11 bases. This CDR3 comprises 12 residues. CDR1 SGHDN and CDR2 FVKESK come from the germline V gene. In regard to this clone: Its antigen is not known.

This chain uses TRBV14 with TRBJ2-7; D is ambiguous. This sequence originates from a man aged 18 to 30 in good health and CMV-seronegative. The sample taken for sequencing was PBMCs. CDR3: CASPRLNYEQYF. The CDR3 DNA is TGTGCCAGCCCTAGGCTCAACTACGAGCAGTACTTC.